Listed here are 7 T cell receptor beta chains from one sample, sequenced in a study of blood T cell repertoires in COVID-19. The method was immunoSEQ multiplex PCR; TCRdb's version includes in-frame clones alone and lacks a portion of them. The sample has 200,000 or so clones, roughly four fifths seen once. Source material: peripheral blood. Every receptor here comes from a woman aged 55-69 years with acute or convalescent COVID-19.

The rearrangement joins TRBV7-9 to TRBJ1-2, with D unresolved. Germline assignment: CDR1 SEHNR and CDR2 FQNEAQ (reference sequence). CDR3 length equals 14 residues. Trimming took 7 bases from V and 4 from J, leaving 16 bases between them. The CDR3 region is CASTRLEVSYGYTF. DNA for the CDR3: TGTGCCAGCACCCGACTAGAAGTATCCTATGGCTACACCTTC.

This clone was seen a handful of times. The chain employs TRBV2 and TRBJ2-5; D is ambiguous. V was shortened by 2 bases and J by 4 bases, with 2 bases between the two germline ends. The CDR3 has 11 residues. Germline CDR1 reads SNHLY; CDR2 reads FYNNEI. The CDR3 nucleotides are TGTGCCAGCAGTGAACTAGAGACCCAGTACTTC. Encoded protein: CASSELETQYF.

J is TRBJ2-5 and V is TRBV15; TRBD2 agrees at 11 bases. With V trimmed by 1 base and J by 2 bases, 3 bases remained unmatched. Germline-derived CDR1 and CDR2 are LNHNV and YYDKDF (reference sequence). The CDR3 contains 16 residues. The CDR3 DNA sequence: TGTGCCACCAGCAGAGGGTTAGCGGGGGGGCAAGAGACCCAGTACTTC. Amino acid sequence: CATSRGLAGGQETQYF.

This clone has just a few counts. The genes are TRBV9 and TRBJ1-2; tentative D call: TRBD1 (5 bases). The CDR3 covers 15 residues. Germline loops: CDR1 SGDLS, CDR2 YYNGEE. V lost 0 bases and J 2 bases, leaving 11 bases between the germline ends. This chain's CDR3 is CASSVAVGGNYGYTF. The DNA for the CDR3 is TGTGCCAGCAGCGTAGCAGTGGGGGGGAACTATGGCTACACCTTC.

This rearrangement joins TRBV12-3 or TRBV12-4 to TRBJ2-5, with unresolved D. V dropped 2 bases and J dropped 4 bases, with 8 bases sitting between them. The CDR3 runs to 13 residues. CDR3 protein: CASSLSGPETQYF. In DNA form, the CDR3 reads TGTGCCAGCAGTTTATCAGGCCCAGAGACCCAGTACTTC.

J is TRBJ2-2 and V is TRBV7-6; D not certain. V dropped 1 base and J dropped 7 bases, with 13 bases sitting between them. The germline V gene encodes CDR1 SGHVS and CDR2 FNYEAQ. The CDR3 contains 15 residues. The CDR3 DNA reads TGTGCCAGCAGCTTAGTCGGTAGCTCGGGCGGGGAGCTGTTTTTT. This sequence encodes CASSLVGSSGGELFF.

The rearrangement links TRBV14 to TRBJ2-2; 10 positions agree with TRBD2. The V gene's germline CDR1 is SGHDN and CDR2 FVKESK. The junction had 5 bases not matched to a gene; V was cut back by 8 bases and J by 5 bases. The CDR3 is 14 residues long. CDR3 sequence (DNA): TGTGCCAGCTCCCTAGCGGGAGCTACCGGGGAGCTGTTTTTT. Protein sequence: CASSLAGATGELFF.